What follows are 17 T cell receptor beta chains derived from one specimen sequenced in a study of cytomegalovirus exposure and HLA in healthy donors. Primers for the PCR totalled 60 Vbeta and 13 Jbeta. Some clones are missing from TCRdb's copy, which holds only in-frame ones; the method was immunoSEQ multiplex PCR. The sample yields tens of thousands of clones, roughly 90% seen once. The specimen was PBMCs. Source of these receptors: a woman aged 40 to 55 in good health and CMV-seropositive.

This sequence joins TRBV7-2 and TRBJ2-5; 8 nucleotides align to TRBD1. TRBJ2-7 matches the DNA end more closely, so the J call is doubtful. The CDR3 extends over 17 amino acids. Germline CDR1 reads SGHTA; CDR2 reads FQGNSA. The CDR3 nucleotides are TGTGCCAGCAGCTTAGCGTTGAGTGGGGGGACAGGCTACGAGCAGTACTTC. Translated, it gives CASSLALSGGTGYEQYF.

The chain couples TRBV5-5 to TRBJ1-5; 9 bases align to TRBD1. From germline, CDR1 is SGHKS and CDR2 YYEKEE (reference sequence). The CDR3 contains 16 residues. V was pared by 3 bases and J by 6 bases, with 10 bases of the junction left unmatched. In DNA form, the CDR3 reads TGTGCCAGCAGCTCCCCCGGGACAGGGTTCGGTCAGCCCCAGCATTTT. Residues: CASSSPGTGFGQPQHF.

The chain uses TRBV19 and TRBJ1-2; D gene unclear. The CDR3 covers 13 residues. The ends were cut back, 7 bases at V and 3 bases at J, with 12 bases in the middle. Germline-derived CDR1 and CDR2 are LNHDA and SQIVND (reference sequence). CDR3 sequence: CASNREADYGYTF. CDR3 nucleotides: TGTGCCAGTAACCGGGAGGCCGACTATGGCTACACCTTC.

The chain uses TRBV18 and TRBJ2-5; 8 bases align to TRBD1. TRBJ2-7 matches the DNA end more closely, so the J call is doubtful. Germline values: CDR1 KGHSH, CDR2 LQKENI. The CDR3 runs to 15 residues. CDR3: CASSPGQGARHEQYF. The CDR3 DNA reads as TGTGCCAGCTCACCAGGGCAGGGGGCTCGGCACGAGCAGTACTTC.

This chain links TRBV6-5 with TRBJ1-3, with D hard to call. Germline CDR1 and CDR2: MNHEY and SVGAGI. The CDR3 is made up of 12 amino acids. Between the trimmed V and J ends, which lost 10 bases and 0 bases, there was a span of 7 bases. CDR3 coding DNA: TGTGCCAACCCAGGCTCTGGAAACACCATATATTTT. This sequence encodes CANPGSGNTIYF.

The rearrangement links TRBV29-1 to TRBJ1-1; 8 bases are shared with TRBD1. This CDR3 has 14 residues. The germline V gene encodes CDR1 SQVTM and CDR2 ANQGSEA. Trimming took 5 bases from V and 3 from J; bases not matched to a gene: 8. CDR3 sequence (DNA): TGCAGCGTTCGCGCGACAGGGGCCGACACTGAAGCTTTCTTT. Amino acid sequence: CSVRATGADTEAFF.

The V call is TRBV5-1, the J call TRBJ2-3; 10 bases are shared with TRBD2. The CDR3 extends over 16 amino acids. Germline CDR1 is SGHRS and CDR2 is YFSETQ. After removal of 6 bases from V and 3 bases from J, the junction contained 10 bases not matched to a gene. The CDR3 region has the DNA TGCGCCAGCAAACTAGCGGGGACAGACACAACAGATACGCAGTATTTT. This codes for CASKLAGTDTTDTQYF.

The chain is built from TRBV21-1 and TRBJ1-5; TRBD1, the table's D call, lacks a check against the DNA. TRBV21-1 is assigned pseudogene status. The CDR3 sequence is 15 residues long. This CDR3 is CASSKKYPFRQPQHF. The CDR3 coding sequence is TGTGCCAGCAGCAAAAAATACCCGTTCAGGCAGCCCCAGCATTTT.

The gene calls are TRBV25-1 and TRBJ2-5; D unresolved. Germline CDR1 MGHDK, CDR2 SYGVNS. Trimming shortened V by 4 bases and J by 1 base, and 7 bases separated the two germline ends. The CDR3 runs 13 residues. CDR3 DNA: TGTGCCAGCAGTGGCAGAATCCAAGAGACCCAGTACTTC. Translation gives CASSGRIQETQYF.

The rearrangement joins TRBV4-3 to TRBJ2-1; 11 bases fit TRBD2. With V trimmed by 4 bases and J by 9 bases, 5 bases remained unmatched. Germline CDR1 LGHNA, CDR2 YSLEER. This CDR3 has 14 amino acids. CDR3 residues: CASSPVAGGAEQFF. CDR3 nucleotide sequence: TGCGCCAGCAGCCCGGTAGCGGGGGGGGCTGAGCAGTTCTTC.

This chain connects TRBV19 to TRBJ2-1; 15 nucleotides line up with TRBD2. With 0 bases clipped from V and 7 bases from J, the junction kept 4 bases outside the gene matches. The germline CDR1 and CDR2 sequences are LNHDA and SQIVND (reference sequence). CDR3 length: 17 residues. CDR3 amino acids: CASSIDGLAGGQNEQFF. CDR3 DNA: TGTGCCAGTAGTATAGATGGACTAGCGGGGGGGCAGAATGAGCAGTTCTTC.

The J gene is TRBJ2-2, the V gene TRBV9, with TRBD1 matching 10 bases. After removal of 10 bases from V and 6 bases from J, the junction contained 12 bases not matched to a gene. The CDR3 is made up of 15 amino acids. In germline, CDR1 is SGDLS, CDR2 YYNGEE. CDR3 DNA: TGTGCCGGGAGTCCGGGACAGGGGTTCCCCGGGGAGCTGTTTTTT. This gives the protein CAGSPGQGFPGELFF.

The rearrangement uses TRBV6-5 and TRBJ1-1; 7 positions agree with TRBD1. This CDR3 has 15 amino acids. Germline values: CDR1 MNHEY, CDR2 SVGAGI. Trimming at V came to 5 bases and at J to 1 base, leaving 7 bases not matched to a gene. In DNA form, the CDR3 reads TGTGCCAGCAGTCCCTGGGACAGCTCGAACACTGAAGCTTTCTTT. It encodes CASSPWDSSNTEAFF.

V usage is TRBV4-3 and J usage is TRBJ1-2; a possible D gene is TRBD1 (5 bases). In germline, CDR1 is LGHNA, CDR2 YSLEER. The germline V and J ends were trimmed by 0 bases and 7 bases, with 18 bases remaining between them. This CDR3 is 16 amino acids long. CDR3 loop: CASSQDGAVDLGGYTF. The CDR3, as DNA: TGCGCCAGCAGCCAAGATGGGGCGGTCGATTTAGGTGGCTACACCTTC.

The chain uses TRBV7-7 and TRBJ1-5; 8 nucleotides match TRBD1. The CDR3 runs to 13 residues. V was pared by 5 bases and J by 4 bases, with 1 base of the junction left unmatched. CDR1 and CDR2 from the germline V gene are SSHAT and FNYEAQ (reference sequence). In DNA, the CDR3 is TGTGCCAGCAGCCAGGGGGCGAATCAGCCCCAGCATTTT. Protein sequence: CASSQGANQPQHF. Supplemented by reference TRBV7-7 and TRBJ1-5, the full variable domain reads GAGVSQSPRYKVTKRGQDVTLRCDPISSHATLYWYQQALGQGPEFLTYFNYEAQPDKSGLPSDRFSAERPEGSISTLTIQRTEQRDSAMYRCASSQGANQPQHFGDGTRLSIL.

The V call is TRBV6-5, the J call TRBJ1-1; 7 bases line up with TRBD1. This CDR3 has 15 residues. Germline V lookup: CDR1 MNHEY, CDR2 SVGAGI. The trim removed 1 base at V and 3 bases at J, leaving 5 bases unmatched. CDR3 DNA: TGTGCCAGCAGTTACTTAACAGGGGTTCACACTGAAGCTTTCTTT. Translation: CASSYLTGVHTEAFF.

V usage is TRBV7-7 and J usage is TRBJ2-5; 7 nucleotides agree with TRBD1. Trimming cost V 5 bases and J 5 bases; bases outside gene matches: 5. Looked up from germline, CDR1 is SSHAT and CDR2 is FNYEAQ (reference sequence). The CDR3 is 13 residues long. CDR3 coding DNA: TGTGCCAGCAGCCCGGGACAGTACGAGACCCAGTACTTC. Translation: CASSPGQYETQYF. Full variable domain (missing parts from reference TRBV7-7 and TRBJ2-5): GAGVSQSPRYKVTKRGQDVTLRCDPISSHATLYWYQQALGQGPEFLTYFNYEAQPDKSGLPSDRFSAERPEGSISTLTIQRTEQRDSAMYRCASSPGQYETQYFGPGTRLLVL.